The rows below give T cell receptor beta chains drawn from one sample of a study of shared clonotypes between healthy human individuals. Clones were sequenced by immunoSEQ multiplex PCR, and TCRdb holds only the in-frame ones, with some missing. There are over 750,000 clones in the sample; 96% occur only once, and under 0.25% lies in the top ten. Sequencing was done on a sample of naive CD8+ T cells sorted from blood. All receptors derive from a man under 40 in good health. Both conserved end residues are part of each CDR3. The order of the fields is V gene, J gene, clone size, D gene, CDR3 DNA, CDR3 protein. The D gene is left open where the match is weak. Clone size is shown for a subset of rows, as once, few, many or a class of expanded clone.

v_call: TRBV6-1; j_call: TRBJ2-7; clone_size: NA; d_call: NA; cdr3_nt: TGTGCCAGCACCGGAGGTCCTTCCTACGAGCAGTACTTC; cdr3_aa: CASTGGPSYEQYF
v_call: TRBV9; j_call: TRBJ2-6; clone_size: NA; d_call: TRBD2; cdr3_nt: TGTGCCAGCAGCCTTGACCCGGGACTAGCCAGCTCTGGGGCCAACGTCCTGACTTTC; cdr3_aa: CASSLDPGLASSGANVLTF
v_call: TRBV4-3; j_call: TRBJ2-2; clone_size: NA; d_call: NA; cdr3_nt: TGCGCCAGCAGCCAATGGGTGGGCTCTCTCACCGGGGAGCTGTTTTTT; cdr3_aa: CASSQWVGSLTGELFF
v_call: TRBV7-9; j_call: TRBJ2-7; clone_size: once; d_call: TRBD1; cdr3_nt: TGTGCCAGCAGCTCGACAAGCCGGACAGGGGGCAGTTACGAGCAGTACTTC; cdr3_aa: CASSSTSRTGGSYEQYF
v_call: TRBV5-6; j_call: TRBJ1-4; clone_size: NA; d_call: NA; cdr3_nt: TGTGCCAGCAGCTTGATTACGGTCTCTAATGAAAAACTGTTTTTT; cdr3_aa: CASSLITVSNEKLFF
v_call: TRBV11-2; j_call: TRBJ2-1; clone_size: NA; d_call: NA; cdr3_nt: TGTGCCAGCGGCGGCGGCAGGCAACTAGCTCGGGACAATGAGCAGTTCTTC; cdr3_aa: CASGGGRQLARDNEQFF
v_call: TRBV7-6; j_call: TRBJ2-5; clone_size: NA; d_call: NA; cdr3_nt: TGTGCCAGCAAAGACCGGGACACACAAGAGACCCAGTACTTC; cdr3_aa: CASKDRDTQETQYF
v_call: TRBV28; j_call: TRBJ1-5; clone_size: NA; d_call: NA; cdr3_nt: TGTGCCAGCAGTTTCGGTGCCCATCAGCCCCAGCATTTT; cdr3_aa: CASSFGAHQPQHF
v_call: TRBV27; j_call: TRBJ2-1; clone_size: once; d_call: TRBD2; cdr3_nt: TGTGCCAGCAGCACCCTAGCCGCGGGACTAGAGATTTACAATGAGCAGTTCTTC; cdr3_aa: CASSTLAAGLEIYNEQFF
v_call: TRBV15; j_call: TRBJ2-7; clone_size: NA; d_call: NA; cdr3_nt: TGTGCCACCAGCACCCCCCAGGCGGGAAACACACCTTCCGAGCAGTACTTC; cdr3_aa: CATSTPQAGNTPSEQYF
v_call: TRBV6-5; j_call: TRBJ1-2; clone_size: NA; d_call: NA; cdr3_nt: TGTGCCAGCAGTTATGAGGGAGGGGGATTTATTGGCTACACCTTC; cdr3_aa: CASSYEGGGFIGYTF
v_call: TRBV11-2; j_call: TRBJ2-3; clone_size: NA; d_call: TRBD2; cdr3_nt: TGTGCCAGCAGCTTAGAACTAGCGGGGACCACAGATACGCAGTATTTT; cdr3_aa: CASSLELAGTTDTQYF
v_call: TRBV14; j_call: TRBJ2-1; clone_size: NA; d_call: NA; cdr3_nt: TGTGCCAGCAGCCAGGGATCCTATGAGCAGTTCTTC; cdr3_aa: CASSQGSYEQFF
v_call: TRBV5-6; j_call: TRBJ2-1; clone_size: NA; d_call: NA; cdr3_nt: TGTGCCAGCAGCCGGGGTCCGGGCCAGGTGATTGAGCAGTTCTTC; cdr3_aa: CASSRGPGQVIEQFF
v_call: TRBV4-1; j_call: TRBJ1-4; clone_size: NA; d_call: NA; cdr3_nt: TGCGCCAGCAGCCAAGGTCCGGGGCCGGGATCTGCCGATGAAAAACTGTTTTTT; cdr3_aa: CASSQGPGPGSADEKLFF
v_call: TRBV11-2; j_call: TRBJ2-5; clone_size: NA; d_call: TRBD2; cdr3_nt: TGTGCCAGCAGCTTAGAGGGAGGACTAGCGGGAGAGACCCAGTACTTC; cdr3_aa: CASSLEGGLAGETQYF
v_call: TRBV27; j_call: TRBJ2-3; clone_size: NA; d_call: NA; cdr3_nt: TGTGCCAGCAGTTTGGTTGGGGGAACTAGCACAGATACGCAGTATTTT; cdr3_aa: CASSLVGGTSTDTQYF
v_call: TRBV11-2; j_call: TRBJ2-1; clone_size: NA; d_call: NA; cdr3_nt: TGTGCCAGCAGCTCCAAGACTAGGGGCAATGAGCAGTTCTTC; cdr3_aa: CASSSKTRGNEQFF
v_call: TRBV7-9; j_call: TRBJ2-1; clone_size: once; d_call: NA; cdr3_nt: TGTGCCTTAAGAGGGCTTACCTTAAAGGGTGAGCAGTTCTTC; cdr3_aa: CALRGLTLKGEQFF
v_call: TRBV28; j_call: TRBJ1-5; clone_size: NA; d_call: NA; cdr3_nt: TGTGCCAGCAGTAAGGGGGAGGGAGGCAATCAGCCCCAGCATTTT; cdr3_aa: CASSKGEGGNQPQHF
v_call: TRBV7-9; j_call: TRBJ2-7; clone_size: once; d_call: TRBD2; cdr3_nt: TGTGCCAGCAGTAGGTACTCTAGCGGGGAAGCCGAGCAGTACTTC; cdr3_aa: CASSRYSSGEAEQYF
v_call: TRBV5-4; j_call: TRBJ2-1; clone_size: NA; d_call: TRBD2; cdr3_nt: TGTGCCAGCAGCTTGACGGCGGGAGGGCGGAATGAGCAGTTCTTC; cdr3_aa: CASSLTAGGRNEQFF
v_call: TRBV11-3; j_call: TRBJ2-5; clone_size: NA; d_call: NA; cdr3_nt: TGTGCCAGCAGCCAAAGGGGCAGGGGACGGTACCAAGAGACCCAGTACTTC; cdr3_aa: CASSQRGRGRYQETQYF
v_call: TRBV14; j_call: TRBJ2-1; clone_size: NA; d_call: NA; cdr3_nt: TGTGCCAGCAGCCAAGATAGAGAGCAGTTCTTC; cdr3_aa: CASSQDREQFF
v_call: TRBV29-1; j_call: TRBJ2-1; clone_size: NA; d_call: TRBD2; cdr3_nt: TGCAGCGTTGAGGGCCTAGCGGGACGTTACTCCTACAATGAGCAGTTCTTC; cdr3_aa: CSVEGLAGRYSYNEQFF
v_call: TRBV27; j_call: TRBJ2-3; clone_size: NA; d_call: TRBD1; cdr3_nt: TGTGCCAGCAGTTCTAGGGGGCGCTTAGATACGCAGTATTTT; cdr3_aa: CASSSRGRLDTQYF
v_call: TRBV10-2; j_call: TRBJ2-7; clone_size: NA; d_call: NA; cdr3_nt: TGCGCCAGCAGTGGCCGTCTATTAGAGGGCCACGAGCAGTACTTC; cdr3_aa: CASSGRLLEGHEQYF
v_call: TRBV6-5; j_call: TRBJ2-7; clone_size: once; d_call: TRBD1; cdr3_nt: TGTGCCAGCGGATTGGGGACAGTTCAGGACGAGCAGTACTTC; cdr3_aa: CASGLGTVQDEQYF
v_call: TRBV11-3; j_call: TRBJ2-2; clone_size: NA; d_call: NA; cdr3_nt: TGTGCCAGCAGCTTAGCGATCGGCACCGGGGAGCTGTTTTTT; cdr3_aa: CASSLAIGTGELFF
v_call: TRBV7-9; j_call: TRBJ2-1; clone_size: NA; d_call: NA; cdr3_nt: TGTGCCAGCACCCTTAGCGGTAATGAGCAGTTCTTC; cdr3_aa: CASTLSGNEQFF
v_call: TRBV29-1; j_call: TRBJ2-2; clone_size: NA; d_call: NA; cdr3_nt: TGCAGCGTCAAGGACAGGAACACCGGGGAGCTGTTTTTT; cdr3_aa: CSVKDRNTGELFF
v_call: TRBV6-1; j_call: TRBJ2-7; clone_size: once; d_call: TRBD1; cdr3_nt: TGTGCCAGCAGCGACAGGGTGTCCTACGAGCAGTACTTC; cdr3_aa: CASSDRVSYEQYF
v_call: TRBV4-1; j_call: TRBJ2-7; clone_size: NA; d_call: NA; cdr3_nt: TGCGCCAGCAGCACCCAAACGGGGGCCTACGAGCAGTACTTC; cdr3_aa: CASSTQTGAYEQYF
v_call: TRBV28; j_call: TRBJ2-7; clone_size: NA; d_call: NA; cdr3_nt: TGTGCCAGCAGTGCCCTATCGGGGGTCGTCTCCTACGAGCAGTACTTC; cdr3_aa: CASSALSGVVSYEQYF
v_call: TRBV7-6; j_call: TRBJ2-7; clone_size: NA; d_call: NA; cdr3_nt: TGTGCCAGCAGCTTAGCGCCCCCAGGGGTCTACGAGCAGTACTTC; cdr3_aa: CASSLAPPGVYEQYF
v_call: TRBV30; j_call: TRBJ2-7; clone_size: NA; d_call: NA; cdr3_nt: TGTGCCTGGAGTGTACAACCCGGGTCTTACGAGCAGTACTTC; cdr3_aa: CAWSVQPGSYEQYF
v_call: TRBV4-3; j_call: TRBJ2-7; clone_size: NA; d_call: NA; cdr3_nt: TGCGCCAGCAGCCAAGCCCGGGGATACGAGCAGTACTTC; cdr3_aa: CASSQARGYEQYF
v_call: TRBV7-7; j_call: TRBJ2-1; clone_size: NA; d_call: TRBD2; cdr3_nt: TGTGCCAGCAGCTCCGTCCTCTCCAAAGCGGGAATTGGGAATGAGCAGTTCTTC; cdr3_aa: CASSSVLSKAGIGNEQFF
v_call: TRBV7-9; j_call: TRBJ2-7; clone_size: NA; d_call: NA; cdr3_nt: TGTGCCAGCACCGGGACACGATTACGCCGGGGCGAGCAGTACTTC; cdr3_aa: CASTGTRLRRGEQYF
v_call: TRBV19; j_call: TRBJ1-5; clone_size: NA; d_call: NA; cdr3_nt: TGTGCCAGTAGTATAGAGTGGAGGGGAAGCAATCAGCCCCAGCATTTT; cdr3_aa: CASSIEWRGSNQPQHF
v_call: TRBV7-9; j_call: TRBJ1-1; clone_size: NA; d_call: TRBD1; cdr3_nt: TGTGCCAGCAGCCAGGGACAGGGACACGCGAACACTGAAGCTTTCTTT; cdr3_aa: CASSQGQGHANTEAFF
v_call: TRBV20-1; j_call: TRBJ2-7; clone_size: NA; d_call: NA; cdr3_nt: TGCAGTGCTCTGTCCTACGAGCAGTACTTC; cdr3_aa: CSALSYEQYF
v_call: TRBV4-1; j_call: TRBJ1-2; clone_size: NA; d_call: NA; cdr3_nt: TGCGCCAGCAGCCCTGATGGCGCCGATGGCTACACCTTC; cdr3_aa: CASSPDGADGYTF
v_call: TRBV11-2; j_call: TRBJ2-3; clone_size: NA; d_call: NA; cdr3_nt: TGTGCCAGCAGACTAGCAGAGACAGGGAGTAGCACAGATACGCAGTATTTT; cdr3_aa: CASRLAETGSSTDTQYF
v_call: TRBV5-5; j_call: TRBJ2-2; clone_size: NA; d_call: TRBD1; cdr3_nt: TGTGCCAGCAGGGACAGGGTTAACACCGGGGAGCTGTTTTTT; cdr3_aa: CASRDRVNTGELFF
v_call: TRBV11-2; j_call: TRBJ2-7; clone_size: NA; d_call: NA; cdr3_nt: TGTGCCAGCAGCTTGGGACACCCGATCCCTGATGCCGAGCAGTACTTC; cdr3_aa: CASSLGHPIPDAEQYF
v_call: TRBV2; j_call: TRBJ2-2; clone_size: NA; d_call: TRBD1; cdr3_nt: TGTGCCAGCAGTTACCAGCCCTCGACAGGGACGAACACCGGGGAGCTGTTTTTT; cdr3_aa: CASSYQPSTGTNTGELFF
v_call: TRBV7-6; j_call: TRBJ2-3; clone_size: NA; d_call: TRBD2; cdr3_nt: TGTGCCAGCAGCTTAAGGCCAGCGGGGAGCACAGATACGCAGTATTTT; cdr3_aa: CASSLRPAGSTDTQYF
v_call: TRBV6-1; j_call: TRBJ1-5; clone_size: NA; d_call: NA; cdr3_nt: TGTGCCAGCAGTGAAGGGGCAGCTAGCAATCAGCCCCAGCATTTT; cdr3_aa: CASSEGAASNQPQHF
v_call: TRBV4-1; j_call: TRBJ2-7; clone_size: once; d_call: NA; cdr3_nt: TGCGCCAGCAGCCAAGGAAAAGGCTCCTACGAGCAGTACTTC; cdr3_aa: CASSQGKGSYEQYF
v_call: TRBV30; j_call: TRBJ2-1; clone_size: NA; d_call: TRBD2; cdr3_nt: TGTGCCTGGAGTGTCGGAGCGGGAGACAATGAGCAGTTCTTC; cdr3_aa: CAWSVGAGDNEQFF
v_call: TRBV6-1; j_call: TRBJ2-7; clone_size: NA; d_call: TRBD1; cdr3_nt: TGTGCCAGCAGTGATGGGACAGGGATTCGGTCTAGCTTTGGCGAGCAGTACTTC; cdr3_aa: CASSDGTGIRSSFGEQYF
v_call: TRBV7-9; j_call: TRBJ1-1; clone_size: NA; d_call: NA; cdr3_nt: TGTGCCAGCAGCCTCACTAACGGGGACACTGAAGCTTTCTTT; cdr3_aa: CASSLTNGDTEAFF
v_call: TRBV7-9; j_call: TRBJ2-7; clone_size: NA; d_call: NA; cdr3_nt: TGTGCCAGCAGGGGTGGGACTGGACAGAAGGATTACTACGAGCAGTACTTC; cdr3_aa: CASRGGTGQKDYYEQYF
v_call: TRBV29-1; j_call: TRBJ2-7; clone_size: few; d_call: TRBD2; cdr3_nt: TGCAGCGTTGAAGACGGACTAGCGGGAGGGTACGAGCAGTACTTC; cdr3_aa: CSVEDGLAGGYEQYF
v_call: TRBV18; j_call: TRBJ2-2; clone_size: NA; d_call: NA; cdr3_nt: TGTGCCAGCTCACCACAGTCTGGAACCGGGGAGCTGTTTTTT; cdr3_aa: CASSPQSGTGELFF
v_call: TRBV5-1; j_call: TRBJ2-7; clone_size: once; d_call: TRBD1; cdr3_nt: TGCGCCAGCAGCTGGGACAGGAACCGGTTTCTCAACTACGAGCAGTACTTC; cdr3_aa: CASSWDRNRFLNYEQYF
v_call: TRBV5-4; j_call: TRBJ2-4; clone_size: NA; d_call: TRBD2; cdr3_nt: TGTGCCAGCAGCTTGGAGCTAGCGGGAGGGCGAGCCAAAAACATTCAGTACTTC; cdr3_aa: CASSLELAGGRAKNIQYF
v_call: TRBV10-3; j_call: TRBJ2-5; clone_size: NA; d_call: NA; cdr3_nt: TGTGCCATCAGTGTTCCCGGGGAAGAGACCCAGTACTTC; cdr3_aa: CAISVPGEETQYF